These T cell receptor beta chains were read from a single sample in a study of cytomegalovirus exposure and HLA in healthy donors. Method: immunoSEQ multiplex PCR; TCRdb's copy keeps in-frame clones and lacks some. The table lists nearly 200,000 clones, around 86% of them singletons. Sequenced sample: PBMCs. The receptors shown here come from a man in his thirties or forties in good health and CMV-seronegative. The CDR3 runs from the conserved cysteine through the conserved F or W. A D gene is named only where the DNA matches it firmly. The size field is filled for only some rows; it gives once, few, many or a size class.

CASSGSGGEPGELFF,TGTGCCAGCAGCGGTAGCGGGGGGGAGCCCGGGGAGCTGTTTTTT,TRBV5-4,TRBD2,TRBJ2-2,NA
CASRPRQGGGYEQYF,TGTGCCAGCAGACCGAGACAGGGAGGCGGCTACGAGCAGTACTTC,TRBV28,NA,TRBJ2-7,once
CASSLTGGASLAGELFF,TGTGCCAGCAGCCTCACGGGAGGGGCAAGTTTAGCCGGGGAGCTGTTTTTT,TRBV4-2,TRBD2,TRBJ2-2,NA
CASSYQSGLSTSPDTQYF,TGCGCCAGCAGCTATCAAAGTGGGCTCTCGACCTCCCCGGATACGCAGTATTTT,TRBV4-1,NA,TRBJ2-3,NA
CASSGEATGYTYEQYF,TGCGCCAGCAGCGGAGAGGCGACCGGGTATACCTACGAGCAGTACTTC,TRBV5-1,NA,TRBJ2-7,NA
CASSLEVRDNEQFF,TGTGCCAGCAGCTTGGAAGTCAGGGACAATGAGCAGTTCTTC,TRBV5-4,NA,TRBJ2-1,NA
CASSPRTAPYEQYF,TGTGCCAGCAGCCCACGGACAGCGCCATACGAGCAGTACTTC,TRBV5-6,NA,TRBJ2-7,NA
CASRTDSSSYNEQFF,TGTGCCAGCAGGACCGACAGCTCGTCCTACAATGAGCAGTTCTTC,TRBV2,NA,TRBJ2-1,NA
CASSAQGAAFF,TGTGCCAGCAGCGCCCAGGGGGCAGCTTTCTTT,TRBV7-2,TRBD1,TRBJ1-1,NA
CASSTGQASRYGYTF,TGTGCCAGCAGCACCGGACAGGCCTCCCGCTATGGCTACACCTTC,TRBV7-2,TRBD1,TRBJ1-2,once
CASISLGSGVKDTQYF,TGTGCCAGCATATCCCTGGGGAGCGGGGTCAAAGATACGCAGTATTTT,TRBV27,TRBD2,TRBJ2-3,NA
CASLNGGQGTPEAFF,TGTGCCAGCCTTAACGGAGGACAGGGGACCCCTGAAGCTTTCTTT,TRBV27,TRBD1,TRBJ1-1,NA
CASSFQTGGNSNTGELFF,TGCGCCAGCAGTTTCCAGACAGGGGGCAATTCGAACACCGGGGAGCTGTTTTTT,TRBV5-1,TRBD1,TRBJ2-2,NA
CASSPLAAGPQFF,TGTGCCAGCAGCCCGCTCGCGGCGGGCCCGCAGTTCTTC,TRBV11-3,NA,TRBJ2-1,NA
CASSLQGGETEAFF,TGTGCCAGCAGCCTTCAGGGAGGTGAGACTGAAGCTTTCTTT,TRBV28,NA,TRBJ1-1,NA
CASSLGGGGGNTEAFF,TGTGCCAGCAGTTTAGGCGGGGGGGGTGGGAACACTGAAGCTTTCTTT,TRBV28,NA,TRBJ1-1,NA
CAWDRRNSPLHF,TGTGCCTGGGACAGGCGGAATTCACCCCTCCACTTT,TRBV30,NA,TRBJ1-6,once
CASSTKKPSGQAPGNTIYF,TGTGCCAGCAGCACAAAAAAACCTTCGGGACAGGCACCTGGAAACACCATATATTTT,TRBV5-6,TRBD1,TRBJ1-3,NA
CASSLSRGASEQYF,TGTGCCAGCAGTTTATCTCGGGGGGCGAGCGAGCAGTACTTC,TRBV27,NA,TRBJ2-7,NA
CASSDRETSGSYEQYF,TGTGCCAGCAGTGATCGTGAGACTAGCGGGAGTTACGAGCAGTACTTC,TRBV25-1,TRBD2,TRBJ2-7,NA
CASSSKGVVGGYGYTF,TGTGCCAGCAGTTCTAAGGGGGTGGTGGGTGGCTATGGCTACACCTTC,TRBV6-5,NA,TRBJ1-2,NA
CASSIGKGFGEQFF,TGTGCCAGTAGTATCGGGAAGGGTTTTGGTGAGCAGTTCTTC,TRBV19,NA,TRBJ2-1,NA
CATSSALPGQGGFTEAFF,TGTGCCACCAGCAGTGCATTGCCGGGACAGGGGGGGTTCACTGAAGCTTTCTTT,TRBV15,TRBD1,TRBJ1-1,NA
CASRAQGTINTIYF,TGTGCCAGCAGGGCCCAGGGAACCATAAACACCATATATTTT,TRBV6-5,NA,TRBJ1-3,once
CASSLWGLAGGNQETQYF,TGTGCCAGCAGCTTATGGGGCCTAGCGGGAGGCAACCAAGAGACCCAGTACTTC,TRBV7-2,TRBD2,TRBJ2-5,once
CASSLAPRDRVYEQYF,TGTGCCAGCAGCTTAGCCCCGCGGGACAGGGTTTACGAGCAGTACTTC,TRBV7-2,TRBD1,TRBJ2-7,NA
CASSYSDPKGGGADEQFF,TGTGCCAGCAGTTACTCAGACCCTAAGGGCGGGGGGGCCGATGAGCAGTTCTTC,TRBV6-7,TRBD2,TRBJ2-1,few
CASSIQGNSPLHF,TGTGCCAGCAGTATACAGGGTAATTCACCCCTCCACTTT,TRBV25-1,NA,TRBJ1-6,NA
CASSVRAGGLPGANVLTF,TGTGCCAGCAGCGTACGGGCGGGAGGGCTCCCCGGGGCCAACGTCCTGACTTTC,TRBV9,TRBD2,TRBJ2-6,NA
CASSLDQGPTEQFF,TGTGCCAGCAGCTTGGATCAGGGGCCCACTGAGCAGTTCTTC,TRBV5-5,NA,TRBJ2-1,NA
CASSLGSYEQYF,TGTGCCAGCAGTTTAGGGAGCTACGAGCAGTACTTC,TRBV28,NA,TRBJ2-7,NA
CASSPRGREETQYF,TGTGCCAGCAGCCCCCGCGGGCGGGAAGAGACCCAGTACTTC,TRBV7-2,NA,TRBJ2-5,once
CASSLSRGGTDTQYF,TGCGCCAGCAGCTTGTCTAGGGGCGGCACAGATACGCAGTATTTT,TRBV5-1,NA,TRBJ2-3,few
CASSIRGSNQPQHF,TGTGCCAGTAGTATTCGGGGAAGCAATCAGCCCCAGCATTTT,TRBV19,NA,TRBJ1-5,NA
CASSGGTRGGEQYF,TGTGCCAGCAGCGGGGGGACTAGAGGAGGGGAGCAGTACTTC,TRBV9,TRBD2,TRBJ2-7,few
CASSPGTDYEQYF,TGTGCCAGTAGTCCAGGGACAGATTACGAGCAGTACTTC,TRBV19,TRBD1,TRBJ2-7,once
CASSSDRGKKLFF,TGTGCCAGCAGTTCCGACAGGGGAAAAAAACTGTTTTTT,TRBV27,TRBD1,TRBJ1-4,NA
CSVLTGGGEKLFF,TGCAGCGTCCTCACAGGGGGAGGTGAAAAACTGTTTTTT,TRBV29-1,TRBD1,TRBJ1-4,NA
CASSRGQGERNLYGYTF,TGTGCCAGCAGCAGGGGACAGGGCGAAAGAAACCTCTATGGCTACACCTTC,TRBV5-4,TRBD1,TRBJ1-2,NA